The 8 T cell receptor beta chains presented below share a single source sample, sequenced in a study of blood T cell repertoires in COVID-19. Profiling relied on immunoSEQ multiplex PCR, and the TCRdb table lists in-frame clones only, not all of them. The sample records about 330,000 clones, about 92% being singletons. Sequences were obtained from PBMCs or T cells enriched from blood (not recorded which). These receptors all stem from a woman aged 30 to 39 who had recovered from COVID-19.

The CDR3 sequence is CAISDMGQRYSNYGYTF. The CDR3 nucleotides are TGTGCCATCAGTGATATGGGACAGCGATACTCTAACTATGGCTACACCTTC. The gene calls are TRBV10-3 and TRBJ1-2; 7 nucleotides line up with TRBD1. There are 17 residues in the CDR3. In germline, CDR1 is ENHRY, CDR2 SYGVKD. V was pared by 3 bases and J by 0 bases, with 10 bases of the junction left unmatched.

This chain links TRBV12-3 or TRBV12-4 with TRBJ2-1, with TRBD2 matching over 8 bases. The CDR3 covers 12 residues. V lost 5 bases and J lost 8; bases outside the gene matches: 2. CDR3 bases: TGTGCCAGCAGTCCCGGGGGGGATGAGCAGTTCTTC. Residues: CASSPGGDEQFF.

The chain couples TRBV18 to TRBJ2-1; 14 bases are a match to TRBD2. Unmatched junction bases numbered 5, after V lost 0 bases and J lost 7 bases. From germline, CDR1 is KGHSH and CDR2 LQKENI. The CDR3 consists of 17 residues. CDR3 nucleotides: TGTGCCAGCTCACCACCGGGACTAGCGGGAGTAGGAAATGAGCAGTTCTTC. Protein product: CASSPPGLAGVGNEQFF. The full variable domain, completed using reference TRBV18 and TRBJ2-1, is NAGVMQNPRHLVRRRGQEARLRCSPMKGHSHVYWYRQLPEEGLKFMVYLQKENIIDESGMPKERFSAEFPKEGPSILRIQQVVRGDSAAYFCASSPPGLAGVGNEQFFGPGTRLTVL.

This chain links TRBV10-2 with TRBJ1-3, with TRBD1 as a possible D gene (5 bases). This CDR3 comprises 14 residues. V shed 1 base and J shed 5 bases, with 9 bases lying between them. Germline assignment: CDR1 WSHSY and CDR2 SAAADI. CDR3 nucleotide sequence: TGCGCCAGCAGTGAGTTGCAGGGAAGAAACACCATATATTTT. This translates into CASSELQGRNTIYF.

The CDR3 nucleotides read TGTGCCAGCAGTCTCGACAGGGGTGTCACCGGGGAGCTGTTTTTT. Protein: CASSLDRGVTGELFF. The V call is TRBV28, the J call TRBJ2-2, with TRBD1 matching 8 bases. This CDR3 is 15 amino acids long. Germline-derived CDR1 and CDR2 are MDHEN and SYDVKM. V lost 5 bases and J lost 4; bases outside the gene matches: 6.

The gene calls are TRBV10-3 and TRBJ2-5; D may be TRBD1 (6 bases). There are 13 residues in the CDR3. Per the germline V gene, CDR1 is ENHRY and CDR2 is SYGVKD. V was shortened by 8 bases and J by 5 bases, with 15 bases between the two germline ends. For the CDR3, the DNA is TGTGCCATCTGTCTGTCTCAGGGGGAGACCCAGTACTTC. Translating it yields CAICLSQGETQYF.

This chain uses TRBV7-6 with TRBJ2-7, with D possibly being TRBD1 (6 bases). CDR1 is SGHVS, CDR2 FNYEAQ, per germline. The CDR3 totals 15 residues. Trimming removed 3 bases from V and 2 bases from J, with 14 bases in between. The CDR3 reads CASSFRQAGAYEQYF. CDR3 sequence (DNA): TGTGCCAGCAGCTTTCGACAGGCCGGGGCCTACGAGCAGTACTTC.

CDR3 DNA sequence: TGCGCCAGCAGTGAGACGGACCTAGCGGGGAGGAAAAATAGCACAGATACGCAGTATTTT. This encodes CASSETDLAGRKNSTDTQYF. The rearrangement joins TRBV10-1 to TRBJ2-3; TRBD2 matches 9 bases. Germline CDR1 reads WNHNN; CDR2 reads SYGVQD (reference sequence). Unmatched junction bases numbered 15, after V lost 2 bases and J lost 0 bases. CDR3 length: 20 residues.